Following are 23 T cell receptor beta chains from one sample sequenced in a study of neurological immune-mediated disorders. TCRdb itself ran the 5' RACE reads through MiXCR, one entry per CDR3 protein. The table records some 66,000 distinct CDR3 sequences, nearly 3.5% of them present only once. Material for sequencing was PBMCs. The receptors shown here come from a man between 40 and 49 years old with multiple sclerosis.

This clonotype was detected ten times or more. The chain combines TRBV4-2 with TRBJ1-4; 9 nucleotides match TRBD1. Looked up from germline, CDR1 is LGHNA and CDR2 is YNFKEQ. CDR3 length: 17 residues. V lost 0 bases to trimming and J lost 7 bases; unmatched junction nucleotides: 9. In DNA, the CDR3 is TGTGCCAGCAGCCAAGATGGAAGGAGACAGGGGGGTGAAAAACTGTTTTTT. Translating gives CASSQDGRRQGGEKLFF.

This clonotype has at least ten counts. The genes are TRBV5-5 and TRBJ1-2, with D hard to call. CDR1 is SGHKS and CDR2 is YYEKEE in the germline V gene (reference sequence). V dropped 0 bases and J dropped 2 bases, with 11 bases sitting between them. The length of the CDR3 is 15 residues. CDR3 bases: TGTGCCAGCAGCTTGGGACACCTTGAAAACTATGGCTACACCTTC. As protein: CASSLGHLENYGYTF.

Many counts were recorded for this clonotype. CDR3: CASSPGQDNYGYTF. The CDR3 nucleotides are TGTGCCAGCAGCCCGGGACAAGATAACTATGGCTACACCTTC. The rearrangement uses TRBV6-6 and TRBJ1-2; D is perhaps TRBD1 (6 bases). V lost 6 bases to trimming and J lost 1 base, with 12 bases between them. The CDR3 length is 14 residues. Germline V lookup: CDR1 MNHNY, CDR2 SVGAGI (reference sequence).

This clonotype came up many times. This may arise from a read error, as a much more abundant clone is one base away. The chain uses TRBV7-9 and TRBJ2-7; D perhaps matches TRBD2 (5 bases). This CDR3 has 13 residues. The germline V gene encodes CDR1 SEHNR and CDR2 FQNEAQ (reference sequence). CDR3 nucleotides: TGTGTCAGCAGTTGGAGGAAGGGCGACGAGCAGTACTTC. As protein: CVSSWRKGDEQYF.

The sample holds many counts of this clonotype. The gene calls are TRBV5-1 and TRBJ1-2; no clear D. The length of the CDR3 is 15 residues. The V and J ends lost 0 bases and 2 bases respectively, with 11 bases between them. Germline CDR1 SGHRS, CDR2 YFSETQ. CDR3 region: CASSLASELNYGYTF. The CDR3 DNA is TGCGCCAGCAGCTTGGCCTCAGAGCTCAACTATGGCTACACCTTC.

This clonotype has at least ten counts. This rearrangement joins TRBV12-3 or TRBV12-4 to TRBJ2-7; tentatively, D is TRBD1 (5 bases). CDR3 length: 14 amino acids. V gave up 4 bases and J gave up 0 bases, with 10 bases separating them. The CDR3 bases are TGTGCCAGCAGTTCCACCCAGGGCTCCTACGAGCAGTACTTC. This sequence encodes CASSSTQGSYEQYF.

This clonotype was seen many times. This chain links TRBV7-7 with TRBJ2-1; 10 bases agree with TRBD1. V shed 2 bases and J 9 bases; nucleotides not matched to a gene: 7. The CDR3 extends over 15 amino acids. The V gene's germline CDR1 is SSHAT and CDR2 FNYEAQ (reference sequence). CDR3 region: CASSLSGQGESEQFF. DNA of the CDR3: TGTGCCAGCAGCTTATCCGGACAGGGGGAGAGTGAGCAGTTCTTC.

This clonotype was seen many times. The V call is TRBV12-3 or TRBV12-4, the J call TRBJ1-4, with TRBD1 identical over 7 bases. The CDR3 extends over 13 amino acids. Trimming removed 6 bases from V and 13 bases from J; junction bases left unmatched: 11. The CDR3 bases are TGTGCCAGCAGCCAAAACTCCGGGACAGTACTGTTTTTT. It specifies CASSQNSGTVLFF.

There are many counts of this clonotype. The chain uses TRBV10-3 and TRBJ1-5; possible D gene TRBD1, 5 bases. The CDR3 has 13 residues. Germline CDR1 and CDR2: ENHRY and SYGVKD. Trimming pared 10 bases from V and 0 bases from J, leaving 10 bases between. CDR3 region: CATRGDSNQPQHF. Here the CDR3 DNA reads TGTGCCACCCGGGGGGATAGCAATCAGCCCCAGCATTTT.

This clonotype was recorded many times. This rearrangement joins TRBV5-1 to TRBJ2-7; TRBD1 is a possible D gene (6 bases). The CDR3 extends over 17 amino acids. Germline values: CDR1 SGHRS, CDR2 YFSETQ. Trimming pared 5 bases from V and 0 bases from J, leaving 21 bases between. CDR3 sequence: CASRPDLGQPSSYEQYF. The CDR3 DNA reads as TGCGCCAGCAGACCGGACTTGGGACAACCGAGCTCCTACGAGCAGTACTTC.

The chain recombines TRBV12-3 or TRBV12-4 with TRBJ2-7, with 11 bases identical to TRBD2. The CDR3 loop spans 15 amino acids. The ends lost 5 bases at V and 4 bases at J; junction bases unmatched: 7. CDR3 region: CASSPGSGRGYEQYF. The CDR3 DNA reads as TGTGCCAGCAGTCCTGGTAGCGGGAGGGGGTACGAGCAGTACTTC.

Ten or more counts support this clonotype. This chain links TRBV6-5 with TRBJ2-3; D ambiguous. V was trimmed by 2 bases and J by 4 bases, leaving 13 bases between them. In germline, CDR1 is MNHEY, CDR2 SVGAGI. This CDR3 has 15 amino acids. CDR3 residues: CASSYQLASSDTQYF. CDR3 bases: TGTGCCAGCAGTTACCAACTTGCCTCTTCAGATACGCAGTATTTT.

Many counts were recorded for this clonotype. V usage is TRBV3-1 and J usage is TRBJ2-2; D is unresolved. The CDR3 has 13 residues. V was shortened by 4 bases and J by 4 bases, with 7 bases between the two germline ends. CDR1 LGHDT and CDR2 YNNKEL come from the germline V gene (reference sequence). The CDR3 here is CASSPWGTGELFF. Here the CDR3 DNA reads TGTGCCAGCAGCCCGTGGGGCACCGGGGAGCTGTTTTTT.

This clonotype occurred many times. The chain recombines TRBV12-3 or TRBV12-4 with TRBJ2-3; perhaps TRBD2 as D (7 bases). The CDR3 runs to 16 residues. V lost 2 bases, J lost 2 bases, and 14 bases lay in between. This CDR3 is CASSLRGGGTTDTQYF. The CDR3 bases are TGTGCCAGCAGTTTAAGGGGCGGGGGCACCACAGATACGCAGTATTTT.

There are many counts of this clonotype. The rearrangement joins TRBV27 to TRBJ2-1; 12 bases agree with TRBD2. The CDR3 spans 17 residues. Looked up from germline, CDR1 is MNHEY and CDR2 is SMNVEV (reference sequence). J was trimmed by 7 bases and V by 6 bases; bases with no gene match: 13. CDR3 DNA: TGTGCCAGCAGCCATGGGGGGCTAGCGGGAGGGAGGAATGAGCAGTTCTTC. Its protein product is CASSHGGLAGGRNEQFF.

This clonotype was detected many times. The V call is TRBV11-2, the J call TRBJ2-5; 7 bases fit TRBD2. The length of the CDR3 is 13 residues. V trimming: 4 bases; J trimming: 5 bases; junction bases outside the gene matches: 4. Per germline, CDR1 SGHAT and CDR2 FQNNGV. The CDR3 sequence: CASSSAGVETQYF. In DNA form, the CDR3 reads TGTGCCAGCAGCTCTGCGGGGGTGGAGACCCAGTACTTC.

This clonotype was recorded many times. The chain uses TRBV30 and TRBJ1-2; 7 bases align to TRBD1. The germline CDR1 and CDR2 sequences are GTSNPN and SVGIG (reference sequence). The CDR3 has 14 amino acids. The J segment lost 8 bases and the V segment lost 2 bases, leaving 11 bases of the junction unmatched. CDR3 in amino acids: CAWSRGQPAGGYTF. For the CDR3, the DNA is TGTGCCTGGAGTCGGGGACAGCCCGCGGGGGGCTACACCTTC.

The table lists this clonotype with many counts. V usage is TRBV14 and J usage is TRBJ1-1; D is ambiguous. CDR3 length: 14 residues. V was clipped by 4 bases and J by 7 bases, with 16 bases between them. The germline V gene has CDR1 SGHDN and CDR2 FVKESK. The DNA of the CDR3 is TGTGCCAGCAGCCTGTTAACTTATGGCAGTGAAGCTTTCTTT. Translation: CASSLLTYGSEAFF.

This clonotype was seen repeatedly, ten times or more. The CDR3 sequence is CASSPKGRSFSYEQYF. The CDR3 DNA is TGTGCCAGCAGCCCAAAGGGACGGAGTTTCTCCTACGAGCAGTACTTC. The chain is built from TRBV11-2 and TRBJ2-7, with D perhaps TRBD1 or TRBD2 (5 bases each). From germline, CDR1 is SGHAT and CDR2 FQNNGV. V lost 5 bases to trimming and J lost 0 bases, with 17 bases between them. CDR3 length: 16 amino acids.

This clonotype was recorded at least ten times. CDR3 DNA sequence: TGCGCCAGCTCACTAGGTTTCAGCTCCTACAATGAGCAGTTCTTC. Translated: CASSLGFSSYNEQFF. The V call is TRBV5-1, the J call TRBJ2-1; possible D gene TRBD2, 5 bases. In germline, CDR1 is SGHRS, CDR2 YFSETQ. This CDR3 is 15 amino acids long. V dropped 7 bases and J dropped 0 bases, with 14 bases sitting between them.

The table lists this clonotype with many counts. The chain combines TRBV20-1 with TRBJ2-1; the D is unclear. The germline gives CDR1 DFQATT, CDR2 SNEGSKA (reference sequence). V was clipped by 3 bases and J by 3 bases, with 12 bases between them. This CDR3 spans 14 amino acids. The CDR3 loop reads CSASRLRFYNEQFF. As DNA, the CDR3 is TGCAGTGCTAGCAGACTCAGATTCTACAATGAGCAGTTCTTC.

Ten or more counts support this clonotype. This rearrangement joins TRBV5-1 to TRBJ2-7; either TRBD1 or TRBD2 may supply D (5 bases each). Trimming cost V 3 bases and J 6 bases, with 10 bases left between them. Germline V gene lookup returns CDR1 SGHRS and CDR2 YFSETQ. The CDR3 sequence is 12 residues long. The CDR3 reads CASSSPGREQYF. In DNA, the CDR3 is TGCGCCAGCAGCTCCCCGGGGCGCGAGCAGTACTTC. Variable domain in full (rest from reference TRBV5-1 and TRBJ2-7): KAGVTQTPRYLIKTRGQQVTLSCSPISGHRSVSWYQQTPGQGLQFLFEYFSETQRNKGNFPGRFSGRQFSNSRSEMNVSTLELGDSALYLCASSSPGREQYFGPGTRLTVT.

This clonotype was picked up many times. In nucleotides, the CDR3 is TGTGCCAGCAGCCCTGGACAGGGTGAGAGAAACACCATATATTTT. It specifies CASSPGQGERNTIYF. V gene TRBV9 combines with J gene TRBJ1-3, with 8 bases matching TRBD1. The CDR3 spans 15 residues. Germline values: CDR1 SGDLS, CDR2 YYNGEE. V lost 4 bases and J lost 5; bases outside the gene matches: 8.